The T cell receptor beta chain described here comes from a study of blood T cell repertoires in COVID-19. Study as a whole: The samples span acute and convalescent COVID-19 from the United States, Italy and Spain. Sample material is recorded as cDNA or gDNA derived from T cells, B-cell-depleted T cells, or PBMCs.

Per the authors' pipeline: Scientists estimated how many nucleated cells there were by amplifying reference gene primers. Sequencing was performed with immunoSEQ multiplex PCR; in TCRdb, only in-frame clones are kept and a portion is missing. The V and J calls and the clone size are those of that table, but D and trimming were determined from the DNA. The sample has about 100,000 clones; approximately 88% are singletons. The CDR3 has 15 residues. Per germline, CDR1 SQVTM and CDR2 ANQGSEA. Trimming at V came to 2 bases and at J to 4 bases, leaving 6 bases not matched to a gene. The rearrangement joins TRBV29-1 to TRBJ2-2; 8 positions match TRBD1. What was sequenced was peripheral blood. The source is a human donor in a cohort sampled during active COVID-19. The CDR3 sequence is CSVETGTGFTGELFF. The CDR3 coding sequence is TGCAGCGTTGAAACCGGGACAGGATTCACCGGGGAGCTGTTTTTT.